This T cell receptor beta chain was profiled in a study of blood T cell repertoires in COVID-19. Trimming took 0 bases from V and 3 from J, leaving 15 bases between them. Germline V CDR1 and CDR2: SGHKS, YYEKEE (reference sequence). The CDR3 sequence is 17 residues long. Clones were sequenced by immunoSEQ multiplex PCR, and TCRdb holds only the in-frame ones, with some missing. The sample shows a few hundred thousand clones, 89% of them seen only once. This clone was seen a single time. The sequenced sample consisted of peripheral blood. The rearrangement uses TRBV5-5 and TRBJ2-2; D possibly corresponds to TRBD2 (5 bases). The receptor comes from a woman between 25 and 40 years old with COVID-19, enrolled during active disease. The CDR3 protein is CASSLGPRGFYTGELFF. CDR3 DNA: TGTGCCAGCAGCTTGGGCCCCCGGGGTTTTTACACCGGGGAGCTGTTTTTT.